This is a list of T cell receptor beta chains from one sample in a study of blood T cell repertoires in COVID-19. Sequencing was performed with immunoSEQ multiplex PCR; in TCRdb, only in-frame clones are kept and a portion is missing. This table has 150,000 to 200,000 clones, 84% appearing once. Input material: peripheral blood. The receptors were gathered from a woman of 80 years or more with acute or convalescent COVID-19. The CDR3 runs from the conserved cysteine through the conserved F or W. Fields, in order: D gene, clone size, V gene, J gene, CDR3 length, CDR3 DNA, CDR3 protein. D genes are given only for firm matches. Not every row has a clone size; where given, it reads once, few, many or a size class.

d_call: -
clone_size: -
v_call: TRBV19
j_call: TRBJ1-2
cdr3_length: 15
cdr3_nt: TGTGCCAGTAGTATAGGGGGGGGCTCTGGCTATGGCTACACCTTC
cdr3_aa: CASSIGGGSGYGYTF

d_call: TRBD2
clone_size: -
v_call: TRBV4-2
j_call: TRBJ2-7
cdr3_length: 14
cdr3_nt: TGTGCCAGCAGCCAAAGCGGGGGGTTCTACGAGCAGTACTTC
cdr3_aa: CASSQSGGFYEQYF

d_call: -
clone_size: -
v_call: TRBV12-3/TRBV12-4
j_call: TRBJ1-2
cdr3_length: 13
cdr3_nt: TGTGCCAGCAGCTCGGGTCCCCCGGCTGGCTACACCTTC
cdr3_aa: CASSSGPPAGYTF

d_call: -
clone_size: -
v_call: TRBV14
j_call: TRBJ1-3
cdr3_length: 16
cdr3_nt: TGTGCCAGCAGCCAAGATCAAGGAGTAACTGGAAACACCATATATTTT
cdr3_aa: CASSQDQGVTGNTIYF

d_call: -
clone_size: -
v_call: TRBV5-4
j_call: TRBJ2-7
cdr3_length: 13
cdr3_nt: TGTGCCAGCAGCGCCTGGAGCTCCTACGAGCAGTACTTC
cdr3_aa: CASSAWSSYEQYF

d_call: TRBD2
clone_size: -
v_call: TRBV11-2
j_call: TRBJ2-1
cdr3_length: 13
cdr3_nt: TGTGCCAGCAGTGGAGAGCGGGGGGCTGAGCAGTTCTTC
cdr3_aa: CASSGERGAEQFF

d_call: -
clone_size: -
v_call: TRBV19
j_call: TRBJ1-2
cdr3_length: 14
cdr3_nt: TGTGCCAGTATACGTCAGGGGATTGACTATGGCTACACCTTC
cdr3_aa: CASIRQGIDYGYTF

d_call: TRBD1
clone_size: -
v_call: TRBV19
j_call: TRBJ1-3
cdr3_length: 14
cdr3_nt: TGTGCCAGTAGTGAGACAGGGTCTGGAAACACCATATATTTT
cdr3_aa: CASSETGSGNTIYF

d_call: TRBD1
clone_size: -
v_call: TRBV7-2
j_call: TRBJ2-7
cdr3_length: 16
cdr3_nt: TGTGCCAGCAGCTGGCGAGACAGGGGACTCTCCTACGAGCAGTACTTC
cdr3_aa: CASSWRDRGLSYEQYF

d_call: TRBD1
clone_size: -
v_call: TRBV19
j_call: TRBJ1-5
cdr3_length: 16
cdr3_nt: TGTGCCAGTACCATAGGAGGGGGCGAGCGCAATCAGCCCCAGCATTTT
cdr3_aa: CASTIGGGERNQPQHF

d_call: -
clone_size: -
v_call: TRBV25-1
j_call: TRBJ1-5
cdr3_length: 12
cdr3_nt: TGTGCCAGCCAGGAAGGTAATCAGCCCCAGCATTTT
cdr3_aa: CASQEGNQPQHF

d_call: -
clone_size: -
v_call: TRBV23-1
j_call: TRBJ1-4
cdr3_length: 14
cdr3_nt: TGCGCCAGCAGTAGCGGAACAACTAATGAAAAACTGTTTTTT
cdr3_aa: CASSSGTTNEKLFF

d_call: -
clone_size: -
v_call: TRBV21-1
j_call: TRBJ2-7
cdr3_length: 17
cdr3_nt: TGTGCCAGCAGCCCCCACGTCAAGGGAGAAAGCTCCTACGAGCAGTACTTC
cdr3_aa: CASSPHVKGESSYEQYF

d_call: -
clone_size: -
v_call: TRBV27
j_call: TRBJ1-1
cdr3_length: 14
cdr3_nt: TGTGCCAGCAGGCCCCATGGAGAGAACACTGAAGCTTTCTTT
cdr3_aa: CASRPHGENTEAFF

d_call: TRBD1
clone_size: -
v_call: TRBV10-3
j_call: TRBJ1-2
cdr3_length: 16
cdr3_nt: TGTGCCATCAGTGAGTTACAGGGGGCGAGCGCTCATGGCTACACCTTC
cdr3_aa: CAISELQGASAHGYTF

d_call: TRBD1
clone_size: -
v_call: TRBV5-1
j_call: TRBJ1-1
cdr3_length: 14
cdr3_nt: TGCGCCAGCAGCTCCGGGACAGGGAACACTGAAGCTTTCTTT
cdr3_aa: CASSSGTGNTEAFF

d_call: -
clone_size: -
v_call: TRBV7-9
j_call: TRBJ1-6
cdr3_length: 15
cdr3_nt: TGTGCCAGCAGCTTAGCGGGAGGCGGTTCTTCACCCCTCCACTTT
cdr3_aa: CASSLAGGGSSPLHF

d_call: TRBD1
clone_size: -
v_call: TRBV6-5
j_call: TRBJ1-6
cdr3_length: 14
cdr3_nt: TGTGCCAGCAGTTTAAGACAGGGGGATTCACCCCTCCACTTT
cdr3_aa: CASSLRQGDSPLHF

d_call: -
clone_size: few
v_call: TRBV5-1
j_call: TRBJ2-7
cdr3_length: 18
cdr3_nt: TGCGCCAGCAGACGACTTACTTCCTCTTGGACAGACCTCTACGAGCAGTACTTC
cdr3_aa: CASRRLTSSWTDLYEQYF

d_call: TRBD1
clone_size: -
v_call: TRBV6-5
j_call: TRBJ2-3
cdr3_length: 14
cdr3_nt: TGTGCCAGCAAGTTTGGGACAGGGAAGGATACGCAGTATTTT
cdr3_aa: CASKFGTGKDTQYF

d_call: -
clone_size: -
v_call: TRBV5-4
j_call: TRBJ2-2
cdr3_length: 18
cdr3_nt: TGTGCCAGCAGCCTACTTCCCTCGGGAGTTGGGGACACCGGGGAGCTGTTTTTT
cdr3_aa: CASSLLPSGVGDTGELFF

d_call: -
clone_size: -
v_call: TRBV6-5
j_call: TRBJ1-5
cdr3_length: 14
cdr3_nt: TGTGCCAGCAGTTACGGCGGGGGGAGTCAGCCCCAGCATTTT
cdr3_aa: CASSYGGGSQPQHF

d_call: -
clone_size: -
v_call: TRBV19
j_call: TRBJ1-1
cdr3_length: 16
cdr3_nt: TGTGCCAGTAGTACCAGCCTGACAGCCGGGGGCACTGAAGCTTTCTTT
cdr3_aa: CASSTSLTAGGTEAFF

d_call: TRBD1
clone_size: -
v_call: TRBV9
j_call: TRBJ1-1
cdr3_length: 18
cdr3_nt: TGTGCCAGCAGCGTAGCTAGCGGACAGGGGGGTCTGAACACTGAAGCTTTCTTT
cdr3_aa: CASSVASGQGGLNTEAFF

d_call: -
clone_size: -
v_call: TRBV6-5
j_call: TRBJ1-6
cdr3_length: 16
cdr3_nt: TGTGCCAGCAGTTACGGCGGGACCTCTAGGGATTCACCCCTCCACTTT
cdr3_aa: CASSYGGTSRDSPLHF

d_call: TRBD2
clone_size: -
v_call: TRBV4-2
j_call: TRBJ2-1
cdr3_length: 16
cdr3_nt: TGTGCCAGCAGCCAAATTGGTGCGGGAGGGAGCAATGAGCAGTTCTTC
cdr3_aa: CASSQIGAGGSNEQFF

d_call: -
clone_size: -
v_call: TRBV4-1
j_call: TRBJ2-2
cdr3_length: 17
cdr3_nt: TGCGCCAGCAGCCAGAAATCAGGGGCCTCGAACACCGGGGAGCTGTTTTTT
cdr3_aa: CASSQKSGASNTGELFF

d_call: -
clone_size: once
v_call: TRBV9
j_call: TRBJ1-6
cdr3_length: 16
cdr3_nt: TGTGCCAGCAGCGTAGCCTCCGGACAAGGCGAGGTCCCCCTCCACTTT
cdr3_aa: CASSVASGQGEVPLHF

d_call: TRBD1
clone_size: -
v_call: TRBV18
j_call: TRBJ2-7
cdr3_length: 14
cdr3_nt: TGTGCCAGCTCACCTTTAGGACAGGGTTACGAGCAGTACTTC
cdr3_aa: CASSPLGQGYEQYF

d_call: TRBD2
clone_size: -
v_call: TRBV7-2
j_call: TRBJ2-3
cdr3_length: 18
cdr3_nt: TGTGCCAGCAGCGCCCGAACGCTAGCGGATGCGTCCGAGGGTACGCAGTATTTT
cdr3_aa: CASSARTLADASEGTQYF

d_call: TRBD2
clone_size: -
v_call: TRBV5-4
j_call: TRBJ2-2
cdr3_length: 18
cdr3_nt: TGTGCCAGCAGCCCGCCCCCGGGGACTAGGGGGACGGCCGGGGAGCTGTTTTTT
cdr3_aa: CASSPPPGTRGTAGELFF

d_call: TRBD2
clone_size: -
v_call: TRBV29-1
j_call: TRBJ2-3
cdr3_length: 15
cdr3_nt: TGCAGCGTGGGACTAGCGGGAGAGCCTACAGATACGCAGTATTTT
cdr3_aa: CSVGLAGEPTDTQYF

d_call: TRBD1
clone_size: once
v_call: TRBV5-1
j_call: TRBJ2-4
cdr3_length: 15
cdr3_nt: TGCGCCAGCAGCTTGATCCCGGGACAGGGTCCCATTCAGTACTTC
cdr3_aa: CASSLIPGQGPIQYF

d_call: -
clone_size: -
v_call: TRBV5-4
j_call: TRBJ2-2
cdr3_length: 12
cdr3_nt: TGTGCCAGCAGCCACAATACCGGGGAGCTGTTTTTT
cdr3_aa: CASSHNTGELFF

d_call: -
clone_size: -
v_call: TRBV12-3/TRBV12-4
j_call: TRBJ1-1
cdr3_length: 12
cdr3_nt: TGTGCCAGCAGAAGTCGGGACACTGAAGCTTTCTTT
cdr3_aa: CASRSRDTEAFF

d_call: -
clone_size: -
v_call: TRBV6-6
j_call: TRBJ1-2
cdr3_length: 12
cdr3_nt: TGTGCCAGCACCTTGACAGACTATGGCTACACCTTC
cdr3_aa: CASTLTDYGYTF

d_call: -
clone_size: -
v_call: TRBV11-2
j_call: TRBJ2-1
cdr3_length: 12
cdr3_nt: TGTGCCAGCAGCTTAAATAGAGGTGAGCAGTTCTTC
cdr3_aa: CASSLNRGEQFF

d_call: -
clone_size: few
v_call: TRBV7-2
j_call: TRBJ1-2
cdr3_length: 14
cdr3_nt: TGTGCCAGCAGCTTAGTTCCAGGGGCCTATGGCTACACCTTC
cdr3_aa: CASSLVPGAYGYTF

d_call: -
clone_size: -
v_call: TRBV6-6
j_call: TRBJ1-2
cdr3_length: 12
cdr3_nt: TGTGCCGCCATGCCGGGACATTATGGCTACACCTTC
cdr3_aa: CAAMPGHYGYTF

d_call: -
clone_size: few
v_call: TRBV27
j_call: TRBJ2-7
cdr3_length: 13
cdr3_nt: TGTGCCAGCAGGGGACTGACAAATTACGAGCAGTACTTC
cdr3_aa: CASRGLTNYEQYF

d_call: TRBD1
clone_size: -
v_call: TRBV6-5
j_call: TRBJ1-1
cdr3_length: 11
cdr3_nt: TGTGCCAGCAGAAGACAGGGAAGAGCTTTCTTT
cdr3_aa: CASRRQGRAFF

d_call: TRBD1
clone_size: -
v_call: TRBV6-5
j_call: TRBJ2-1
cdr3_length: 15
cdr3_nt: TGTGCCAGCAGTCGGACAGGGGACGTAGCCAATGAGCAGTTCTTC
cdr3_aa: CASSRTGDVANEQFF

d_call: -
clone_size: -
v_call: TRBV4-2
j_call: TRBJ2-3
cdr3_length: 17
cdr3_nt: TGTGCCAGCAGCCACCCCTCCCACGGGACTAGCACAGATACGCAGTATTTT
cdr3_aa: CASSHPSHGTSTDTQYF

d_call: TRBD1
clone_size: -
v_call: TRBV3-1/TRBV3-2
j_call: TRBJ1-2
cdr3_length: 17
cdr3_nt: TGTGCCAGCAGCCAACTTGTCTTTGGGACAGGGACCTATGGCTACACCTTC
cdr3_aa: CASSQLVFGTGTYGYTF

d_call: TRBD1
clone_size: -
v_call: TRBV6-5
j_call: TRBJ2-7
cdr3_length: 14
cdr3_nt: TGTGCCAGCAGTTTGGGACAGGGGGCCTACGAGCAGTACTTC
cdr3_aa: CASSLGQGAYEQYF

d_call: -
clone_size: many
v_call: TRBV2
j_call: TRBJ2-7
cdr3_length: 11
cdr3_nt: TGTGCCAGCAGTGTAACCTACGAGCAGTACTTC
cdr3_aa: CASSVTYEQYF

d_call: TRBD2
clone_size: -
v_call: TRBV7-2
j_call: TRBJ2-1
cdr3_length: 16
cdr3_nt: TGTGCCAGCAGCTTAGCGTTCCGGCGGGGGGGCAATGAGCAGTTCTTC
cdr3_aa: CASSLAFRRGGNEQFF

d_call: -
clone_size: -
v_call: TRBV7-6
j_call: TRBJ1-1
cdr3_length: 14
cdr3_nt: TGTGCCAGCAGCTTAGAAGGGGGGAACACTGAAGCTTTCTTT
cdr3_aa: CASSLEGGNTEAFF

d_call: -
clone_size: -
v_call: TRBV18
j_call: TRBJ1-1
cdr3_length: 14
cdr3_nt: TGTGCCAGCTCGCCGGGGTCGGGGAAGGCTGAAGCTTTCTTT
cdr3_aa: CASSPGSGKAEAFF

d_call: TRBD2
clone_size: few
v_call: TRBV20-1
j_call: TRBJ2-1
cdr3_length: 11
cdr3_nt: TGCAGTACCCCTCTAGCGGGGGGGGTGTTCTTC
cdr3_aa: CSTPLAGGVFF

d_call: TRBD2
clone_size: once
v_call: TRBV4-2
j_call: TRBJ2-7
cdr3_length: 15
cdr3_nt: TGTGCCAGCAGCCCCTTAGCGGGGGGCACCTACGAGCAGTACTTC
cdr3_aa: CASSPLAGGTYEQYF

d_call: -
clone_size: -
v_call: TRBV7-9
j_call: TRBJ2-7
cdr3_length: 14
cdr3_nt: TGTGCCAGCGCCCTCCGCGGAGGTACCTACGAGCAGTACTTC
cdr3_aa: CASALRGGTYEQYF

d_call: TRBD1
clone_size: once
v_call: TRBV19
j_call: TRBJ2-6
cdr3_length: 17
cdr3_nt: TGTGCCAGTAGGGACAGGGGGCGCGACTCTGGGGCCAACGTCCTGACTTTC
cdr3_aa: CASRDRGRDSGANVLTF

d_call: TRBD1
clone_size: many
v_call: TRBV6-1
j_call: TRBJ2-3
cdr3_length: 15
cdr3_nt: TGTGCCAGCAGTGAAGCGCTTCAGGGGGCAGATACGCAGTATTTT
cdr3_aa: CASSEALQGADTQYF

d_call: -
clone_size: -
v_call: TRBV9
j_call: TRBJ2-5
cdr3_length: 14
cdr3_nt: TGTGCCAGCAGCGTCGGGGGGCCGGGAGAGACCCAGTACTTC
cdr3_aa: CASSVGGPGETQYF